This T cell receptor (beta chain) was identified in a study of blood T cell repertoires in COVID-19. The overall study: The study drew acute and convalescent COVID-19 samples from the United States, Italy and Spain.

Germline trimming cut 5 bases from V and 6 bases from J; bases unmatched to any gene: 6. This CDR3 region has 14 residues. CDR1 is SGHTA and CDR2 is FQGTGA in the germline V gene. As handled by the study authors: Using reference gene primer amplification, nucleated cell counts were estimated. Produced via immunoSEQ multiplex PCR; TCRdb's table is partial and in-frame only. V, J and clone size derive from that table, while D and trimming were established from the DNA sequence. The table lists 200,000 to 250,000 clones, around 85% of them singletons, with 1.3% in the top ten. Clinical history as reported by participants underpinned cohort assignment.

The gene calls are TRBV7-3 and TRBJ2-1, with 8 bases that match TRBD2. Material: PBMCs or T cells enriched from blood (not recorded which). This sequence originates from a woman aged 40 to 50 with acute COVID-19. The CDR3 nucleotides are TGTGCCAGCAGCCTCCTAGCGGGCGTCAATGAGCAGTTCTTC. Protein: CASSLLAGVNEQFF.